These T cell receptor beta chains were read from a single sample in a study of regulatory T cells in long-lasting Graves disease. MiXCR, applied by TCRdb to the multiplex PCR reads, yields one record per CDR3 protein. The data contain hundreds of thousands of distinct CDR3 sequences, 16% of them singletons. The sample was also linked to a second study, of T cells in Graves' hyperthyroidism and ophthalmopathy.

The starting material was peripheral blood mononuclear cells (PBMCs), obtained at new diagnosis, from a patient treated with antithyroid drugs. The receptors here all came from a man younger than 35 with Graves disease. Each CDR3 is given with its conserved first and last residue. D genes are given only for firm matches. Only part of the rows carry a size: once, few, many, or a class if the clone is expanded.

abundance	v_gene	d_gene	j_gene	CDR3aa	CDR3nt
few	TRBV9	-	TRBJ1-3	CASSITDGNTIYF	TGTGCCAGCAGCATCACAGACGGAAACACCATATATTTT
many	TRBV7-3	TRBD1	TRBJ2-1	CASSWDSYNEQFF	TGTGCCAGCAGCTGGGACAGCTACAATGAGCAGTTCTTC
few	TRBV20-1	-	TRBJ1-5	CSARRRQGPGSNQPQHF	TGCAGTGCTAGAAGGAGGCAGGGGCCGGGGTCCAATCAGCCCCAGCATTTT
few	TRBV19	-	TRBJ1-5	CASIVAANSNQPQHF	TGTGCCAGTATCGTGGCAGCAAATAGCAATCAGCCCCAGCATTTT
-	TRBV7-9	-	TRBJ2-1	CASTPSPTNYNEQFF	TGTGCCAGCACCCCGAGCCCTACTAATTACAATGAGCAGTTCTTC
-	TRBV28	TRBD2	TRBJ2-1	CAAGAWALAGGHNEQFF	TGTGCTGCGGGGGCATGGGCGCTAGCGGGAGGGCACAATGAGCAGTTCTTC
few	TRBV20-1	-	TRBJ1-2	CSARDPLVGSSRGYTF	TGCAGTGCTAGAGATCCGTTGGTGGGGTCCTCAAGGGGCTACACCTTC
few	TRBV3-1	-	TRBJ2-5	CASSPVGRLETQYF	TGTGCCAGCAGCCCAGTCGGGCGGTTAGAGACCCAGTACTTC
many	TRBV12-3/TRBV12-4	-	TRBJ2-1	CASRDSSYNEQFF	TGTGCCAGCAGGGACAGCTCCTACAATGAGCAGTTCTTC
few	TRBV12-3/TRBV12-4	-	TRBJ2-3	CASRRGQATQYF	TGTGCCAGCAGACGGGGCCAAGCTACGCAGTATTTT
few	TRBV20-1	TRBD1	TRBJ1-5	CSARDRTISGGRSNQPQHF	TGCAGTGCTAGAGATCGAACCATTTCAGGGGGTCGGAGCAATCAGCCCCAGCATTTT
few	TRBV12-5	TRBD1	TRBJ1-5	CASGLIQGGQPQHF	TGTGCTAGTGGCTTAATCCAGGGGGGTCAGCCCCAGCATTTT
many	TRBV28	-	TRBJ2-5	CASSLPPPGETQYF	TGTGCCAGCAGTTTACCCCCGCCTGGGGAGACCCAGTACTTC
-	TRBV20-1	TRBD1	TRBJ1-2	CSARGQGALRKHGYTF	TGCAGTGCTAGGGGACAGGGGGCCCTAAGGAAGCATGGCTACACCTTC
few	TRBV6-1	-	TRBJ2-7	CASSPESLRDYEQYF	TGTGCCAGCAGCCCCGAGAGTCTCCGAGACTACGAGCAGTACTTC
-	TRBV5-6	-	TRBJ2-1	CASSLAPPRSYNEQFF	TGTGCCAGCAGCTTGGCCCCTCCGAGATCCTACAATGAGCAGTTCTTC
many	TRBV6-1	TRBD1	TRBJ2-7	CASSETTGTAYEQYF	TGTGCCAGCAGTGAGACGACCGGGACAGCTTACGAGCAGTACTTC
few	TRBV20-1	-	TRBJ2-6	CSARDRRTVISGANVLTF	TGCAGTGCTAGAGATCGTCGGACGGTGATCTCTGGGGCCAACGTCCTGACTTTC
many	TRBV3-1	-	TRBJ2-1	CASSYYTGEQFF	TGTGCCAGCAGTTACTACACAGGTGAGCAGTTCTTC
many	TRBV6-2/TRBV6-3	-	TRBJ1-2	CASRRWMFRVMNASYTF	TGTGCCAGCAGACGGTGGATGTTTAGGGTAATGAATGCCAGCTACACCTTC
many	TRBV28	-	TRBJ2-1	CASSTTLILKQFF	TGTGCCAGCAGCACCACTCTGATATTGAAGCAGTTCTTC
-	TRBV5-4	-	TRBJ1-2	CASSWWATADYGYTF	TGTGCCAGCAGCTGGTGGGCTACAGCGGACTATGGCTACACCTTC
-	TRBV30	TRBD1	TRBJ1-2	CAWGTRGGYGYTF	TGTGCCTGGGGGACCAGGGGGGGGTATGGCTACACCTTC
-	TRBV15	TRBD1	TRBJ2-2	CATSTTGVIDTGELFF	TGTGCCACCAGCACCACAGGGGTAATCGACACCGGGGAGCTGTTTTTT
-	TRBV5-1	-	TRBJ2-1	CASSKGGSYNEQFF	TGTGCCAGCAGCAAGGGGGGTTCCTACAATGAGCAGTTCTTC
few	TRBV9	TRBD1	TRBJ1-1	CASSVTGEGNTEAFF	TGTGCCAGCAGCGTAACAGGGGAGGGGAACACTGAAGCTTTCTTT
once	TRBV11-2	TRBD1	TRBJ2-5	CASSPGTGAETQYF	TGTGCCAGCAGCCCAGGGACAGGGGCAGAGACCCAGTACTTC
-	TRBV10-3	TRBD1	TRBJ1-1	CAISERSDRGAFF	TGTGCCATCAGTGAAAGGTCTGACAGGGGAGCTTTCTTT
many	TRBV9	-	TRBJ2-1	CASSVGGPSSYNEQFF	TGTGCCAGCAGCGTAGGAGGGCCCAGCTCCTACAATGAGCAGTTCTTC
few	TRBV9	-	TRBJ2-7	CASSPGGSSDYEQYF	TGTGCCAGCAGCCCGGGTGGGTCGTCGGATTACGAGCAGTACTTC
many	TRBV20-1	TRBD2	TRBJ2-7	CSASLSGRGYEQYF	TGCAGTGCTAGCCTTAGCGGGAGGGGTTACGAGCAGTACTTC
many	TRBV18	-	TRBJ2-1	CASSLDRLSEQFF	TGTGCCAGCTCACTAGACAGGTTGAGTGAGCAGTTCTTC
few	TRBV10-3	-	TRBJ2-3	CAISESFDGTNTDTQYF	TGTGCCATCAGTGAGTCGTTTGACGGTACTAACACAGATACGCAGTATTTT
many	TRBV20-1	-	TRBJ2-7	CSASTGHTYEQYF	TGCAGTGCTTCTACGGGACACACCTACGAGCAGTACTTC
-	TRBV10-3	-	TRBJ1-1	CAISEGPGQNTEAFF	TGTGCCATCAGTGAGGGGCCAGGTCAGAACACTGAAGCTTTCTTT
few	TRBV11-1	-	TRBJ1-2	CASSPTQGPNYGYTF	TGTGCCAGCAGCCCCACCCAGGGACCCAACTATGGCTACACCTTC
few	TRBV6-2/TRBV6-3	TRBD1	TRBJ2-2	CASRATGRAGELFF	TGTGCCAGCAGGGCGACAGGGCGGGCCGGGGAGCTGTTTTTT
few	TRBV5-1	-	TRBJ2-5	CASNTGIKETQYF	TGCGCCAGCAACACAGGGATCAAGGAGACCCAGTACTTC